This record covers a single TCR beta chain. Antigen: not known. The CDR3 length is 17 residues. The ends lost 5 bases at V and 2 bases at J; junction bases unmatched: 10. The germline CDR1 and CDR2 sequences are SGHAT and FQNNGV. Vbeta (60) and Jbeta (13) primers were used in the PCR. The table came from immunoSEQ multiplex PCR; TCRdb's copy has only in-frame clones and leaves some out. Of 90,000 to 100,000 clones in the sample, 70% to 80% were seen once. This specimen belongs to a study of cytomegalovirus exposure and HLA in healthy donors. Study outcomes and limitations: DRB1 showed the most TCR associations and HLA-C the fewest in a later analysis, as rates varied by HLA locus. The authors judged a highly shared variant cluster likely a sequencing artifact. The authors later linked a missense DCLRE1C variant to TCR beta V- and J-gene trimming. In an earlier analysis, productive rearrangement rates for most beta V segments clustered near 87% or 30%.

Sequencing was done on a sample of PBMCs. This receptor was taken from a female donor in good health and CMV-seronegative. The V and J genes are TRBV11-2 and TRBJ2-3, with TRBD1 identical over 10 bases. CDR3 bases: TGTGCCAGCAGCCTGCGGACAGGGGGTTATATCACAGATACGCAGTATTTT. This encodes CASSLRTGGYITDTQYF.